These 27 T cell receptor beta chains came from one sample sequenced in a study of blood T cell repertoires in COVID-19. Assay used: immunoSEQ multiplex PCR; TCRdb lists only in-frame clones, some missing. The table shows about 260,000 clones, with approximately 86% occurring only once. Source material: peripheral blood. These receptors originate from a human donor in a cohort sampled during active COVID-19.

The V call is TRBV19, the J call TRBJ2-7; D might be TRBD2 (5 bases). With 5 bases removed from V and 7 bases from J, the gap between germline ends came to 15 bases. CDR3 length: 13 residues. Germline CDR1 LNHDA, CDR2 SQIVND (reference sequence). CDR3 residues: CASSLLGPGEQYF. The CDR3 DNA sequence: TGTGCCAGTAGTCTTCTAGGACCGGGGGAGCAGTACTTC.

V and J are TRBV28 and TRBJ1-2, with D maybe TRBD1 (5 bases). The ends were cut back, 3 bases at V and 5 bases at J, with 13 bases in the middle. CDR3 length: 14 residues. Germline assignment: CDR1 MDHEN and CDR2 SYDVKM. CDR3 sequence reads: CASSFGRGGYGYTF. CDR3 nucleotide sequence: TGTGCCAGCAGTTTTGGGAGGGGAGGATATGGCTACACCTTC.

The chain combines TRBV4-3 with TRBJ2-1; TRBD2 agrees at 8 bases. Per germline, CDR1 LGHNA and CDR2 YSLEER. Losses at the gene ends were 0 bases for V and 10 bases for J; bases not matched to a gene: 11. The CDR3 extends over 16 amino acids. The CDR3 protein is CASSQESRGGLREQFF. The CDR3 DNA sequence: TGCGCCAGCAGCCAAGAAAGTCGCGGGGGGTTAAGGGAGCAGTTCTTC.

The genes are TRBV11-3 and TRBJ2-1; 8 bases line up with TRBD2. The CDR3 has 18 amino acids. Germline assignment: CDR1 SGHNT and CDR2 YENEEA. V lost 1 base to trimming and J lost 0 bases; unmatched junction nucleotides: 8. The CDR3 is CASSLGSVAGSSYNEQFF. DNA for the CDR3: TGTGCCAGCAGCTTAGGATCGGTAGCGGGAAGCTCCTACAATGAGCAGTTCTTC. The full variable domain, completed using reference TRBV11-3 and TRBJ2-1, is EAGVVQSPRYKIIEKKQPVAFWCNPISGHNTLYWYLQNLGQGPELLIRYENEEAVDDSQLPKDRFSAERLKGVDSTLKIQPAELGDSAVYLCASSLGSVAGSSYNEQFFGPGTRLTVL.

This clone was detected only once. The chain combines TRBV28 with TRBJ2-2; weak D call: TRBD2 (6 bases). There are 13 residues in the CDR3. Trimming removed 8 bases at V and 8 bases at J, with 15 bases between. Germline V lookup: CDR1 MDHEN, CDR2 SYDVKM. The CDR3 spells CASWRGALGELFF. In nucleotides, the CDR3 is TGTGCCAGCTGGCGCGGGGCGCTGGGGGAGCTGTTTTTT.

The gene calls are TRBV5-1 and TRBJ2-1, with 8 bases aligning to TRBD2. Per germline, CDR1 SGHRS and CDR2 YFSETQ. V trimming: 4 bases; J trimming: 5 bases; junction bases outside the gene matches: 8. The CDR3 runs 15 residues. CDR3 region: CASSPIAGSNNEQFF. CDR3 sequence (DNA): TGCGCCAGCAGCCCGATAGCGGGAAGTAACAATGAGCAGTTCTTC.

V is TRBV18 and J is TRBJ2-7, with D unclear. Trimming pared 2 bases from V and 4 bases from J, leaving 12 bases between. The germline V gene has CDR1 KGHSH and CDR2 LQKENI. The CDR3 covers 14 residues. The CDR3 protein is CASSPSSTGYEQYF. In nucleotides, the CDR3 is TGTGCCAGCTCACCATCCTCAACCGGTTACGAGCAGTACTTC.

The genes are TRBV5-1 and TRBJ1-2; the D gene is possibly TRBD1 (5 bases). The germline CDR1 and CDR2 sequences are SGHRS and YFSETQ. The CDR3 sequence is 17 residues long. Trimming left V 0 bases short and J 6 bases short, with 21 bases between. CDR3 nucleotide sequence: TGCGCCAGCAGCTTGGCCGCCTCGACAGTGTCTAGTGATGGCTACACCTTC. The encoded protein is CASSLAASTVSSDGYTF.

The CDR3 DNA reads TGTGCCAGCAGTCTCGACAGGGATCTGCATCAGCCCCAGCATTTT. Translating gives CASSLDRDLHQPQHF. The rearrangement joins TRBV27 to TRBJ1-5, with 7 bases identical to TRBD1. CDR3 length equals 15 residues. The V gene's germline CDR1 is MNHEY and CDR2 SMNVEV (reference sequence). V lost 5 bases to trimming and J lost 5 bases; unmatched junction nucleotides: 9.

The CDR3 spells CASSYAGASGPAFF. CDR3 DNA: TGTGCCAGCAGTTACGCGGGGGCGAGTGGGCCAGCTTTCTTT. The rearrangement uses TRBV6-6 and TRBJ1-1; D possibly corresponds to TRBD1 (6 bases). The V gene lost 2 bases and the J gene lost 10 bases, with 17 bases spanning the gap. The V gene's germline CDR1 is MNHNY and CDR2 SVGAGI (reference sequence). This CDR3 has 14 amino acids.

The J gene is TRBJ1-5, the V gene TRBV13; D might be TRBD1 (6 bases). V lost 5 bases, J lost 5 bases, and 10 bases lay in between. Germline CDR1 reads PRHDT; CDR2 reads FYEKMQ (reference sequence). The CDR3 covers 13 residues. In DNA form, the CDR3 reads TGTGCCAGCAGCCGGGACAAAGATCAGCCCCAGCATTTT. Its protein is CASSRDKDQPQHF.

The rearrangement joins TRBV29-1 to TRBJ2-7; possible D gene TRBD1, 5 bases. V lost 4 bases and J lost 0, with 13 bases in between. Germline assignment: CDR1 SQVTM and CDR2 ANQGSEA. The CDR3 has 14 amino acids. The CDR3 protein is CSVVGQGSSYEQYF. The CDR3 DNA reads TGCAGCGTTGTAGGGCAGGGTAGCTCCTACGAGCAGTACTTC.

The CDR3 reads CASSPGDREEVEQYF. CDR3 in DNA: TGTGCCAGCAGTCCAGGGGACAGGGAGGAGGTTGAGCAGTACTTC. V is TRBV27 and J is TRBJ2-7, with 9 bases fitting TRBD1. CDR3 length equals 15 residues. The junction had 12 bases not matched to a gene; V was cut back by 5 bases and J by 7 bases. The germline V gene encodes CDR1 MNHEY and CDR2 SMNVEV (reference sequence).

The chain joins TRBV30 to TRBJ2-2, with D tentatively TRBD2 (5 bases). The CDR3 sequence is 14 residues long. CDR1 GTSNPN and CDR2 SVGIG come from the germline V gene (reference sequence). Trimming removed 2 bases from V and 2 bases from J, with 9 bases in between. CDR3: CAWSLRTNTGELFF. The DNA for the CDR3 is TGTGCCTGGAGTCTGAGGACTAACACCGGGGAGCTGTTTTTT. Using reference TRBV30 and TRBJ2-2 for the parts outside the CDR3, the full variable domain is SQTIHQWPATLVQPVGSPLSLECTVEGTSNPNLYWYRQAAGRGLQLLFYSVGIGQISSEVPQNLSASRPQDRQFILSSKKLLLSDSGFYLCAWSLRTNTGELFFGEGSRLTVL.

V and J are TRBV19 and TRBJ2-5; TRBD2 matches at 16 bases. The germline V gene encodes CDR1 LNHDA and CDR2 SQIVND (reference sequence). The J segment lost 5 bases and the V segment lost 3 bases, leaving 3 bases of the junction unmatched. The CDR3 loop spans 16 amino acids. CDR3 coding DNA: TGTGCCAGTAGTATGGGACTAGCGGGAGGGCTGGAGACCCAGTACTTC. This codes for CASSMGLAGGLETQYF.

CDR3 sequence (DNA): TGTGCCAGCAGCCTGACAGGCAACTATGGCTACACCTTC. Translated, it gives CASSLTGNYGYTF. The V and J genes are TRBV27 and TRBJ1-2; tentative D call: TRBD1 (6 bases). The CDR3 loop spans 13 amino acids. Germline-derived CDR1 and CDR2 are MNHEY and SMNVEV (reference sequence). V shed 6 bases and J shed 2 bases, with 10 bases lying between them.

The CDR3 coding sequence is TGCGCCAGCAGCTTTACGACTAGCGGGAACTACGAGCAGTACTTC. This sequence encodes CASSFTTSGNYEQYF. This rearrangement joins TRBV5-1 to TRBJ2-7; 11 nucleotides line up with TRBD2. V lost 2 bases, J lost 3 bases, and 4 bases stayed unmatched. The CDR3 is 15 residues long. Germline assignment: CDR1 SGHRS and CDR2 YFSETQ.

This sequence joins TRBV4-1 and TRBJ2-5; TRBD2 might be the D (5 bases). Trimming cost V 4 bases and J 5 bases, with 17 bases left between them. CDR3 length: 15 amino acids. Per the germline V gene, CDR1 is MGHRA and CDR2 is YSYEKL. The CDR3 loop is CASSRLGLAGETQYF. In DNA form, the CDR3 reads TGCGCCAGCAGCCGGTTGGGCCTAGCTGGGGAGACCCAGTACTTC.

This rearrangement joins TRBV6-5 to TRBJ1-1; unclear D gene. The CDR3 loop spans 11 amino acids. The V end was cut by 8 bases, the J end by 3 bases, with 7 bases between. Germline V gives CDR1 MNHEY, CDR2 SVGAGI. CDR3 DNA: TGTGCCAGCTGGGGAGACACTGAAGCTTTCTTT. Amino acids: CASWGDTEAFF.

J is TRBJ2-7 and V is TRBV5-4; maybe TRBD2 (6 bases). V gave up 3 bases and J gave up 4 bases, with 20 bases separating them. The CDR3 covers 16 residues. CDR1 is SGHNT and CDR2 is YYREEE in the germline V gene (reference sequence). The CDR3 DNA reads TGTGCCAGCAGCTCAACCGGGACTGAGGGTCTTTACGAGCAGTACTTC. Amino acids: CASSSTGTEGLYEQYF.

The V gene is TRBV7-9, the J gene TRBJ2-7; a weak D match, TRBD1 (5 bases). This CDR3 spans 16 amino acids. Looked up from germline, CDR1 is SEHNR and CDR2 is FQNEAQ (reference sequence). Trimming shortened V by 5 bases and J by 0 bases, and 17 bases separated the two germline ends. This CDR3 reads CASSAPGAESSYEQYF. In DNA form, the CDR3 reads TGTGCCAGCAGCGCCCCTGGGGCGGAGAGCTCCTACGAGCAGTACTTC.

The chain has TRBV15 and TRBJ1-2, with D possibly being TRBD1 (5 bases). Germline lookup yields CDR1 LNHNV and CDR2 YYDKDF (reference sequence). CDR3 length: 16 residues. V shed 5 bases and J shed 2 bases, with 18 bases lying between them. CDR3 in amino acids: CATSAPQGVLNYGYTF. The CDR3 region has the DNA TGTGCCACCAGCGCGCCCCAGGGCGTTTTGAACTATGGCTACACCTTC.

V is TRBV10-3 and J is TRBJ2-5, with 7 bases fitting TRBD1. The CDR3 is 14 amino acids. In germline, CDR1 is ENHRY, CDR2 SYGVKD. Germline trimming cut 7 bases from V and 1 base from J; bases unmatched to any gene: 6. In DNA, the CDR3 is TGTGCCATCACCAAGGGGACAGCCCAAGAGACCCAGTACTTC. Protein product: CAITKGTAQETQYF.

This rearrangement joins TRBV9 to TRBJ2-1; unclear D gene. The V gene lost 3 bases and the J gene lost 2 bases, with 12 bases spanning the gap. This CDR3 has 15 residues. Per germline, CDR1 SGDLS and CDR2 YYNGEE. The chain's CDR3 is CASSELATTYNEQFF. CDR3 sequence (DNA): TGTGCCAGCAGCGAGCTCGCTACCACCTACAATGAGCAGTTCTTC.

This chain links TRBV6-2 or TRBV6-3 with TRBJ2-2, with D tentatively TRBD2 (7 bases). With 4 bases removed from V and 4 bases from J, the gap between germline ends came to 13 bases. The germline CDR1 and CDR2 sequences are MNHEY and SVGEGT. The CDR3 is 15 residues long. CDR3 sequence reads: CASSFEGGGTGELFF. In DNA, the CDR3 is TGTGCCAGCAGTTTCGAGGGAGGGGGCACCGGGGAGCTGTTTTTT.

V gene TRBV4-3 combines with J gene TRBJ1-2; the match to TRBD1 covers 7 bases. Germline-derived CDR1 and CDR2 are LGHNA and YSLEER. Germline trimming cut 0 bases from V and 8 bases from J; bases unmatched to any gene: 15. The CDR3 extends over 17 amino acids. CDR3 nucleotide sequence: TGCGCCAGCAGCCAAGAATTGAGGGGGCGCAAGTACCGGGGCTACACCTTC. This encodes CASSQELRGRKYRGYTF.

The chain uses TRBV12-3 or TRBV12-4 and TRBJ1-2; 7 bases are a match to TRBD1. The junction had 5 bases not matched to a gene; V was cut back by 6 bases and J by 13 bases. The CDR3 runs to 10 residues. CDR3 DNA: TGTGCCAGCAGAGAGACAGGGATCACCTTC. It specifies CASRETGITF.